This TCR beta chain was documented in a study of T cell responses to AZD1222 COVID-19 vaccine. Study in general: Recipients boosted at about 4 weeks or about 12 weeks are pooled. Broader study findings: Clonal diversity was possibly underestimated; the donors were predominantly white British and more often female.

Germline CDR1 SGHDN, CDR2 FVKESK. CDR3 size: 13 residues. Trimming shortened V by 0 bases and J by 0 bases, and 2 bases separated the two germline ends. As regards this clone: No antigen is known for it.

Produced via immunoSEQ multiplex PCR; TCRdb's table is partial and in-frame only. The sample records about 120,000 clones, about nine tenths being singletons. The sample here was peripheral blood, taken on day 0 of AZD1222 vaccination. The chain uses TRBV14 and TRBJ1-1; the D is unclear. This receptor was identified in an adult in good health. CDR3 in DNA: TGTGCCAGCAGCCAAGATATGAACACTGAAGCTTTCTTT. Protein: CASSQDMNTEAFF.